The sequence of this T cell receptor beta chain was determined in a study of CD8 T cells in ankylosing spondylitis. There are a few counts of this clonotype. MiXCR, applied by TCRdb to the 5' RACE reads, yields one record per CDR3 protein. Of about 360,000 distinct CDR3 sequences listed, about 20% are singletons. The V gene's germline CDR1 is ENHRY and CDR2 SYGVKD. V shed 3 bases and J shed 6 bases, with 15 bases lying between them. The CDR3 runs 15 residues. The sequence derives from a male donor with ankylosing spondylitis or in good health (not recorded which). Sequenced material: blood, either unsorted or a sorted T cell fraction (not recorded which). The chain joins TRBV10-3 to TRBJ1-5; D ambiguous. CDR3 sequence (DNA): TGTGCCATCAGTGACCCGGATGAATCGCGTCAGCCCCAGCATTTT. Protein: CAISDPDESRQPQHF.